Below are 11 T cell receptor beta chains sequenced from a single sample in a study of cytomegalovirus exposure and HLA in healthy donors. Both 60 Vbeta primers and 13 Jbeta primers went into the PCR. Data came from immunoSEQ multiplex PCR; TCRdb stores just in-frame clones and leaves some out. The table has roughly 120,000 clones, around 10% seen once; the top ten hold less than 4%. Sequenced material: PBMCs. The source of these receptors is a young man in good health and CMV-seronegative.

This chain connects TRBV29-1 to TRBJ2-7; 7 nucleotides agree with TRBD1. Unmatched junction bases numbered 10, after V lost 5 bases and J lost 3 bases. The CDR3 totals 14 residues. Germline V lookup: CDR1 SQVTM, CDR2 ANQGSEA. CDR3 coding DNA: TGCAGCGTTTCCGGGACAGACAAGCTCTACGAGCAGTACTTC. It is translated as CSVSGTDKLYEQYF.

This clone turned up a few times. The chain is built from TRBV6-4 and TRBJ2-5; 7 bases align to TRBD2. Germline assignment: CDR1 MRHNA and CDR2 SNTAGT. The length of the CDR3 is 16 residues. V trimming: 2 bases; J trimming: 1 base; junction bases outside the gene matches: 7. CDR3 protein: CASSDKAGRGQETQYF. The CDR3 region has the DNA TGTGCCAGCAGTGACAAAGCGGGGCGAGGCCAAGAGACCCAGTACTTC.

This clone has more than one count but fewer than ten. The V gene is TRBV5-4, the J gene TRBJ2-4; weak D call: TRBD2 (5 bases). This CDR3 has 16 amino acids. CDR1 and CDR2 (germline): SGHNT, YYREEE (reference sequence). V dropped 0 bases and J dropped 4 bases, with 14 bases sitting between them. The CDR3 here is CASSLGGAVAKNIQYF. The CDR3 DNA sequence: TGTGCCAGCAGCTTGGGTGGAGCGGTGGCTAAAAACATTCAGTACTTC.

This clone was counted only a few times. V and J are TRBV5-1 and TRBJ2-2; the match to TRBD1 covers 8 bases. V was pared by 2 bases and J by 0 bases, with 3 bases of the junction left unmatched. Germline V CDR1 and CDR2: SGHRS, YFSETQ. CDR3 length equals 16 residues. This CDR3 reads CASSFTTGANTGELFF. The CDR3 bases are TGCGCCAGCAGCTTTACGACAGGGGCGAACACCGGGGAGCTGTTTTTT.

The table lists this clone with a few counts. This chain links TRBV7-9 with TRBJ1-4; the D is unclear. Germline lookup yields CDR1 SEHNR and CDR2 FQNEAQ (reference sequence). The CDR3 contains 14 residues. Trimming stripped 6 bases from V and 0 bases from J, with 8 bases between. CDR3 nucleotides: TGTGCCAGCAGTTCTTCCGCAACTAATGAAAAACTGTTTTTT. Protein product: CASSSSATNEKLFF.

The rearrangement uses TRBV18 and TRBJ2-1, with 11 bases aligning to TRBD2. From germline, CDR1 is KGHSH and CDR2 LQKENI. V shed 3 bases, J shed 12 bases, and the junction held 13 bases outside the gene matches. This CDR3 is built from 16 residues. The CDR3 nucleotides are TGTGCCAGCTCACCCCCTAGCGGGGGGCCGGGCCGGGGGCAGTTCTTC. Translation: CASSPPSGGPGRGQFF.

This clone was detected a few times. The gene calls are TRBV11-3 and TRBJ2-7, with D uncertain. V gave up 6 bases and J gave up 0 bases, with 9 bases separating them. The CDR3 spans 13 residues. Germline V CDR1 and CDR2: SGHNT, YENEEA. CDR3 in amino acids: CASRQILSYEQYF. In DNA, the CDR3 is TGTGCCAGCAGACAGATACTCTCCTACGAGCAGTACTTC.

V and J are TRBV16 and TRBJ2-2; D might be TRBD1 (6 bases). CDR3 length: 14 amino acids. The V and J ends lost 1 base and 4 bases respectively, with 7 bases between them. The germline V gene encodes CDR1 KGHSY and CDR2 FQNENV. As DNA, the CDR3 is TGTGCCAGCAGCCAATTCAGGGGCACCGGGGAGCTGTTTTTT. As protein: CASSQFRGTGELFF.

This chain joins TRBV5-1 and TRBJ2-7; 8 positions agree with TRBD1. CDR3 length equals 17 residues. V shed 0 bases, J shed 3 bases, and the junction held 11 bases outside the gene matches. The germline CDR1 and CDR2 sequences are SGHRS and YFSETQ. This chain's CDR3 is CASSLGQGKSHYYEQYF. CDR3 coding DNA: TGCGCCAGCAGCTTGGGACAGGGGAAAAGCCACTACTACGAGCAGTACTTC.

This rearrangement joins TRBV6-6 to TRBJ2-7; D call uncertain. V shed 8 bases and J shed 2 bases, with 10 bases lying between them. The CDR3 is 12 residues long. CDR1 MNHNY and CDR2 SVGAGI come from the germline V gene (reference sequence). CDR3 sequence reads: CASAFGAYEQYF. In nucleotides, the CDR3 is TGTGCCAGCGCGTTCGGAGCCTACGAGCAGTACTTC.

The CDR3 is CAWSVLSVRVNYEQYF. CDR3 DNA sequence: TGTGCCTGGAGTGTTCTGAGTGTCAGGGTAAACTACGAGCAGTACTTC. The V gene is TRBV30, the J gene TRBJ2-7, with D possibly matching TRBD1 (5 bases). V lost 0 bases and J 3 bases, leaving 18 bases between the germline ends. From germline, CDR1 is GTSNPN and CDR2 SVGIG (reference sequence). The CDR3 is made up of 16 amino acids.